A single sample is the source of the 11 T cell receptor beta chains below, sequenced in a study of T-cell memory formation after mild COVID-19. From the 5' RACE reads, TCRdb called clonotypes with MiXCR, one entry per CDR3 protein. The sample gives roughly 580,000 distinct CDR3 sequences, approximately 18% of which show up once; 12% is in the top ten. The sample comprised PBMCs or a T cell subset sorted from them (not recorded which). These receptors originate from an adult woman who had mild COVID-19 (a few samples of this study predate the infection). Cell type and time point are not known.

This chain joins TRBV21-1 and TRBJ2-7; the D call in the table, TRBD1, was not verified against the DNA. TRBV21-1 is noted as a pseudogene. This CDR3 region has 16 residues. CDR3 loop: CASSKVWTDSSYEQYF. CDR3 sequence (DNA): TGTGCCAGCAGCAAAGTTTGGACAGACTCGTCCTACGAGCAGTACTTC.

This clonotype was counted between two and nine times. This chain joins TRBV7-6 and TRBJ2-1; TRBD1 aligns across 7 bases. V shed 5 bases, J shed 7 bases, and the junction held 5 bases outside the gene matches. The CDR3 runs to 13 residues. Germline V gives CDR1 SGHVS, CDR2 FNYEAQ. The chain's CDR3 is CASSGQEGNEQFF. The CDR3 region has the DNA TGTGCCAGCAGCGGACAGGAAGGGAATGAGCAGTTCTTC.

The chain has TRBV3-1 and TRBJ2-7, with D possibly TRBD2 on 5 matching bases. Germline V lookup: CDR1 LGHDT, CDR2 YNNKEL (reference sequence). Trimming left V 0 bases short and J 0 bases short, with 9 bases between. CDR3 length: 15 amino acids. CDR3 DNA sequence: TGTGCCAGCAGCCAAGATGTAGGGAGCTCCTACGAGCAGTACTTC. Encoded protein: CASSQDVGSSYEQYF.

This chain connects TRBV7-2 to TRBJ1-2, with 7 bases identical to TRBD1. This CDR3 comprises 14 residues. V dropped 5 bases and J dropped 6; count of bases not matched to a gene: 9. Germline CDR1 SGHTA, CDR2 FQGNSA. The CDR3 reads CASSPWDRKDGYTF. In nucleotides, the CDR3 is TGTGCCAGCAGCCCCTGGGACAGAAAGGATGGCTACACCTTC.

The genes are TRBV18 and TRBJ1-3; no definite D call. The V and J ends lost 6 bases and 1 base respectively, with 19 bases between them. The germline V gene encodes CDR1 KGHSH and CDR2 LQKENI. There are 17 residues in the CDR3. CDR3 loop: CASSTSLLLRSGNTIYF. Here the CDR3 DNA reads TGTGCCAGCTCGACCAGCCTCCTGCTCAGGTCTGGAAACACCATATATTTT.

V gene TRBV5-6 combines with J gene TRBJ2-3; possibly TRBD2 for D (6 bases). Germline V gene lookup returns CDR1 SGHDT and CDR2 YYEEEE. V lost 2 bases and J 1 base, leaving 17 bases between the germline ends. The CDR3 runs 17 residues. The CDR3: CASSFPPLAQRTDTQYF. The DNA for the CDR3 is TGTGCCAGCAGCTTTCCCCCCCTAGCGCAACGCACAGATACGCAGTATTTT.

The chain uses TRBV4-1 and TRBJ2-3; D gene uncertain. The CDR3 has 18 residues. Germline assignment: CDR1 MGHRA and CDR2 YSYEKL. Trimming shortened V by 1 base and J by 2 bases, and 19 bases separated the two germline ends. The CDR3 DNA reads as TGCGCCAGCAGCCAAGCGCCCCAGACAACCTTTTACACAGATACGCAGTATTTT. Protein product: CASSQAPQTTFYTDTQYF.

The chain recombines TRBV10-3 with TRBJ1-1; 7 nucleotides agree with TRBD1. From germline, CDR1 is ENHRY and CDR2 SYGVKD. V lost 10 bases and J lost 2; bases outside the gene matches: 10. The CDR3 spans 14 residues. In DNA, the CDR3 is TGTGCCACGCGAACCGGACAGGTAAACACTGAAGCTTTCTTT. It translates to CATRTGQVNTEAFF.

This chain connects TRBV6-2 or TRBV6-3 to TRBJ2-7; D may be TRBD1 (5 bases). The CDR3 is made up of 16 amino acids. Germline CDR1 and CDR2: MNHEY and SVGEGT. V was pared by 6 bases and J by 0 bases, with 18 bases between. The CDR3 spells CASRPFDSPSSYEQYF. The CDR3 nucleotides read TGTGCCAGCAGACCCTTCGACAGTCCGAGCTCCTACGAGCAGTACTTC.

There are a few counts of this clonotype. This chain connects TRBV15 to TRBJ1-4; tentatively, D is TRBD1 (6 bases). This CDR3 spans 15 amino acids. Between the trimmed V and J ends, which lost 5 bases and 0 bases, there was a span of 10 bases. From germline, CDR1 is LNHNV and CDR2 YYDKDF (reference sequence). The CDR3 DNA is TGTGCCACCAGCGGAACAGGGTCAACTAATGAAAAACTGTTTTTT. It yields the protein CATSGTGSTNEKLFF.

The chain uses TRBV28 and TRBJ1-1, with 7 bases aligning to TRBD1. This CDR3 region has 11 residues. V shed 7 bases, J shed 10 bases, and the junction held 6 bases outside the gene matches. Germline lookup yields CDR1 MDHEN and CDR2 SYDVKM. The CDR3 protein is CASTLDRRAFF. In DNA form, the CDR3 reads TGTGCCAGCACCCTGGACAGGAGAGCTTTCTTT.